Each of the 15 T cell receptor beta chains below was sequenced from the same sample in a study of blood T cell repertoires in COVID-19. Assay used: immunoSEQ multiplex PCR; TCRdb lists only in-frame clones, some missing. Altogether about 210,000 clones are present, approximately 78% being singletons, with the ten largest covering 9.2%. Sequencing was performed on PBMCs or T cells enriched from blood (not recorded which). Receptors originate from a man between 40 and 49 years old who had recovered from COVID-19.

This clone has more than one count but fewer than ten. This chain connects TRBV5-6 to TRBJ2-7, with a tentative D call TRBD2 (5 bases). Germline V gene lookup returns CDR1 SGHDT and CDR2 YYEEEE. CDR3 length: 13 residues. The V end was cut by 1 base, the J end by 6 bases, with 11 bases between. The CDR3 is CASSLIEGSEQYF. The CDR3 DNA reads TGTGCCAGCAGCTTGATTGAGGGTAGCGAGCAGTACTTC.

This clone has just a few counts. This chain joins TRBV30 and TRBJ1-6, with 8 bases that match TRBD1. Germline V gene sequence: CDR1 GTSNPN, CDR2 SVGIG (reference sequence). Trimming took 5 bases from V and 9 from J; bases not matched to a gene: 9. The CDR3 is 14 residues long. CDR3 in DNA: TGTGCCTGGTCCACCCCAGGGGGCTCTTCACCCCTCCACTTT. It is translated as CAWSTPGGSSPLHF.

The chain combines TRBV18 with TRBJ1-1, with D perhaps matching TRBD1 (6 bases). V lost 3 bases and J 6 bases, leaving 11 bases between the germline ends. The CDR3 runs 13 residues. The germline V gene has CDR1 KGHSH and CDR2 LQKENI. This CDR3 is CASSPGHRAEAFF. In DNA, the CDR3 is TGTGCCAGCTCACCGGGGCACAGGGCTGAAGCTTTCTTT. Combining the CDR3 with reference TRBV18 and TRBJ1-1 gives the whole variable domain NAGVMQNPRHLVRRRGQEARLRCSPMKGHSHVYWYRQLPEEGLKFMVYLQKENIIDESGMPKERFSAEFPKEGPSILRIQQVVRGDSAAYFCASSPGHRAEAFFGQGTRLTVV.

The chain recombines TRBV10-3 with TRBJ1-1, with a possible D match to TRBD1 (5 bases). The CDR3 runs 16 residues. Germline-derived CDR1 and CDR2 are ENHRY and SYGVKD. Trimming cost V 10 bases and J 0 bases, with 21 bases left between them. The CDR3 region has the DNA TGTGCCACCCGTGCTCAGGGTGTTCGGATGAACACTGAAGCTTTCTTT. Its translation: CATRAQGVRMNTEAFF.

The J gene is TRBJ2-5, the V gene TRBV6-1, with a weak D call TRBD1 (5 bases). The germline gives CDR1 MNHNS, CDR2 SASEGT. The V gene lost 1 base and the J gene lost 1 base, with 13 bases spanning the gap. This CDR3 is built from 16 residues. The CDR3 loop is CASSEVPDSSQETQYF. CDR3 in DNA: TGTGCCAGCAGTGAAGTACCCGACAGTAGCCAAGAGACCCAGTACTTC.

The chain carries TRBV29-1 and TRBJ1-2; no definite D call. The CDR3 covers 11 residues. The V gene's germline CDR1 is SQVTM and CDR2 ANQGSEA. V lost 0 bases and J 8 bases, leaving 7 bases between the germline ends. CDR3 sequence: CSVEDRSGYTF. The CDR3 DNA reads TGCAGCGTTGAAGATCGGAGCGGCTACACCTTC.

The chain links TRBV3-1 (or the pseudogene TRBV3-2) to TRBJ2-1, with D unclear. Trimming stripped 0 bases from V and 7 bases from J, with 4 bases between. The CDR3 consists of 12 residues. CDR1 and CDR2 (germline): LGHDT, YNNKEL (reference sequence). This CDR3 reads CASSQDYNEQFF. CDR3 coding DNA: TGTGCCAGCAGCCAAGACTATAATGAGCAGTTCTTC.

Here the CDR3 reads CASSWDRGAGYTF. The CDR3 DNA is TGTGCCAGCAGCTGGGACAGGGGGGCTGGCTACACCTTC. The chain joins TRBV7-3 to TRBJ1-2, with 11 bases that match TRBD1. Germline lookup yields CDR1 SGHTA and CDR2 FQGTGA. This CDR3 is 13 amino acids long. V lost 4 bases to trimming and J lost 7 bases; unmatched junction nucleotides: 2.

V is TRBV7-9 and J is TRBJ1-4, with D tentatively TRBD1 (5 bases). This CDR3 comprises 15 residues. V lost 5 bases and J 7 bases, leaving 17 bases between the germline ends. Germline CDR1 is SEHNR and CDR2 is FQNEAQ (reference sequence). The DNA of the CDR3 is TGTGCCAGCAGCCCCTGGGGGATGGGAGGTGAAAAACTGTTTTTT. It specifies CASSPWGMGGEKLFF.

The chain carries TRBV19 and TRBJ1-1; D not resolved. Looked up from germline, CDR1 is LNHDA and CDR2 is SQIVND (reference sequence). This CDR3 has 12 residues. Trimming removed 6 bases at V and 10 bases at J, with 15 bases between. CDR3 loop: CASSRGPRGAFF. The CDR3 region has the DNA TGTGCCAGTAGCCGTGGGCCCCGGGGAGCTTTCTTT.

CDR3 in amino acids: CASRDRGGTGELFF. CDR3 sequence (DNA): TGTGCCAGTAGGGACAGGGGGGGAACCGGGGAGCTGTTTTTT. The gene calls are TRBV19 and TRBJ2-2; TRBD1 matches at 10 bases. V shed 6 bases and J 5 bases; nucleotides not matched to a gene: 3. Germline lookup yields CDR1 LNHDA and CDR2 SQIVND (reference sequence). CDR3 size: 14 residues.

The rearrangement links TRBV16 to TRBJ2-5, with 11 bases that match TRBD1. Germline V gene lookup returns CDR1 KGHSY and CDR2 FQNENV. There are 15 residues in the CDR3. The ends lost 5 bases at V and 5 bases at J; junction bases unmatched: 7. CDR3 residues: CASSEGQGALETQYF. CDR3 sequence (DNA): TGTGCCAGCAGCGAAGGACAGGGGGCGTTGGAGACCCAGTACTTC.

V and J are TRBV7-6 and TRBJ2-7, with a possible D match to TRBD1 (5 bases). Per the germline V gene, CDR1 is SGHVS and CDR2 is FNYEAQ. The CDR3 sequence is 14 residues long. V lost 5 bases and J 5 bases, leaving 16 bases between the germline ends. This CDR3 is CASSLNGASHEQYF. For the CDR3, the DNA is TGTGCCAGCAGCCTCAATGGGGCGAGCCACGAGCAGTACTTC.

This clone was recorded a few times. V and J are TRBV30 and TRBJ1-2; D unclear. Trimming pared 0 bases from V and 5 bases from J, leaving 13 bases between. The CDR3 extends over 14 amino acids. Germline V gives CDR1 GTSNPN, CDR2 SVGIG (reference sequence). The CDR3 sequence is CAWSVPAGFYGYTF. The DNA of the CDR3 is TGTGCCTGGAGTGTACCTGCGGGGTTTTATGGCTACACCTTC.

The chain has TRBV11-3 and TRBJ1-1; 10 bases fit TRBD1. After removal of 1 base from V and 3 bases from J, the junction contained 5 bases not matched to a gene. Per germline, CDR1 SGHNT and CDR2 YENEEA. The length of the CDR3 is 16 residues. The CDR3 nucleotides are TGTGCCAGCAGCTTAGGGAGACAGGGGGCCGACACTGAAGCTTTCTTT. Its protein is CASSLGRQGADTEAFF.